This passage covers 7 T cell receptor beta chains from one sample sequenced in a study of vaccination and CD4 T cells after COVID-19. For these TCRs, the target antigens are not known. Regarding treatment: 10-day PBMC culture with coronavirus spike peptide pools or control peptides (ViraFEST assay). Cultured CD4+ T-cell DNA underwent Oncomine TCR Beta short-read sequencing. TCRdb reanalysed the PCR reads using MiXCR and keeps one entry per CDR3 protein. The data contain around 9,300 distinct CDR3 sequences, about a fifth of them singletons. This sample comprised CD4+ T cells from blood, cultured in vitro, obtained after SARS-CoV-2 vaccination. These receptors were taken from a human donor who had recovered from COVID-19.

This clonotype was found many times. V gene TRBV28 combines with J gene TRBJ1-2, with D hard to call. V gave up 6 bases and J gave up 0 bases, with 14 bases separating them. The CDR3 loop spans 15 amino acids. Germline V gene data show CDR1 as MDHEN and CDR2 as SYDVKM. CDR3 sequence: CASSSHSRPNYGYTF. For the CDR3, the DNA is TGTGCCAGCAGCTCGCACAGCAGACCTAACTATGGCTACACCTTC.

This clonotype is labeled as medium-sized. This chain links TRBV10-1 with TRBJ2-7; D remains ambiguous. The CDR3 spans 14 residues. V was clipped by 7 bases and J by 6 bases, with 19 bases between them. Germline CDR1 and CDR2: WNHNN and SYGVQD (reference sequence). In nucleotides, the CDR3 is TGCGCCAGCACCCCACTTTCCTTTTGTAGCGAGCAGTACTTC. Translating it yields CASTPLSFCSEQYF.

This clonotype is medium-sized (0.01 to 0.1%) in the sample. This chain uses TRBV7-9 with TRBJ1-1; TRBD1 might be the D (5 bases). Germline V gene sequence: CDR1 SEHNR, CDR2 FQNEAQ (reference sequence). This CDR3 has 14 amino acids. V gave up 5 bases and J gave up 4 bases, with 14 bases separating them. The chain's CDR3 is CASSAQDWGTEAFF. CDR3 nucleotide sequence: TGTGCCAGCAGCGCACAGGACTGGGGCACTGAAGCTTTCTTT. Full variable domain (outside the CDR3, taken from reference TRBV7-9 and TRBJ1-1): DTGVSQNPRHKITKRGQNVTFRCDPISEHNRLYWYRQTLGQGPEFLTYFQNEAQLEKSRLLSDRFSAERPKGSFSTLEIQRTEQGDSAMYLCASSAQDWGTEAFFGQGTRLTVV.

This clonotype has just a few counts. The chain carries TRBV28 and TRBJ1-5, with a tentative D call TRBD1 (6 bases). CDR1 and CDR2 (germline): MDHEN, SYDVKM. The CDR3 covers 13 residues. The CDR3 reads CAGRGSPNQPQHF. In DNA form, the CDR3 reads TGTGCGGGCAGGGGCAGCCCCAATCAGCCCCAGCATTTT.

This chain connects TRBV6-2 or TRBV6-3 to TRBJ2-7, with 8 bases aligning to TRBD1. This CDR3 comprises 16 residues. Germline-derived CDR1 and CDR2 are MNHEY and SVGEGT. J lost 4 bases, V lost 8 bases, and 16 bases had no gene match. This CDR3 is CASQGARGRRPYEQYF. The CDR3 region has the DNA TGTGCCAGCCAGGGGGCCCGGGGGAGGAGGCCTTACGAGCAGTACTTC.

This clonotype was observed a handful of times. The V and J genes are TRBV7-8 and TRBJ2-1; TRBD1 agrees at 9 bases. Trimming at V came to 4 bases and at J to 4 bases, leaving 11 bases not matched to a gene. In germline, CDR1 is SGHVS, CDR2 FQNEAQ. This CDR3 comprises 17 residues. The CDR3 is CASSSTIQGAPYNEQFF. The CDR3 DNA follows: TGTGCCAGCAGCTCCACTATACAGGGGGCCCCGTACAATGAGCAGTTCTTC.

By frequency in the sample, this clonotype is medium-sized. The chain employs TRBV27 and TRBJ2-6; D ambiguous. V was cut by 5 bases and J by 2 bases, with 13 bases left in between. The CDR3 contains 16 residues. The germline V gene encodes CDR1 MNHEY and CDR2 SMNVEV (reference sequence). For the CDR3, the DNA is TGTGCCAGCAGTCCGGCGACCGGAACTGGGGCCAACGTCCTGACTTTC. Amino acids: CASSPATGTGANVLTF.